The source of this T cell receptor (beta chain) is a study of T cell repertoires in cytomegalovirus infection. CDR3 size: 14 residues. The germline V and J ends were trimmed by 3 bases and 8 bases, with 16 bases remaining between them. From germline, CDR1 is MDHEN and CDR2 SYDVKM. TCRdb re-called the reads with MiXCR, one entry per CDR3 protein. Seen here are more than 150,000 distinct CDR3 sequences, 28% observed once, and the top ten hold approximately 30%. This clonotype was counted between two and nine times. This chain uses TRBV28 with TRBJ1-2; D uncertain. Source material: PBMCs. The sequence was obtained from a human donor in good health (CMV status not recorded). Some clones in this sample may be carry-over from other donors' samples. CDR3 nucleotides: TGTGCCAGCAGTTTCGTGACTGAGTTAAGGGGCTACACCTTC. This codes for CASSFVTELRGYTF.